One sample yielded the 17 T cell receptor beta chains listed below, sequenced in a study of beta chain features in type 1 diabetes. Since all of the isolated RNA was reverse transcribed, expressed TCRB transcripts were what got sequenced. The repertoire was sequenced with immunoSEQ multiplex PCR; TCRdb's copy has only in-frame clones and lacks some. The data contain 900,000 or so clones, 15% to 20% of them singletons. The sample taken for sequencing was naive CD4+ T cells from blood. Receptor source: a woman aged 18-29 years in good health.

This clone has a handful of counts. Other nucleotide sequences in the sample specify the same CDR3. The V and J genes are TRBV7-2 and TRBJ2-1, with 13 nucleotides matching TRBD2. This CDR3 comprises 15 residues. V lost 5 bases to trimming and J lost 4 bases; unmatched junction nucleotides: 2. Germline V gene sequence: CDR1 SGHTA, CDR2 FQGNSA. CDR3 residues: CASSRLAGGYNEQFF. CDR3 DNA: TGTGCCAGCAGCAGACTAGCGGGAGGTTACAATGAGCAGTTCTTC.

This clone was seen a few times. The V gene is TRBV7-2, the J gene TRBJ2-7, with TRBD2 matching over 8 bases. The germline V gene has CDR1 SGHTA and CDR2 FQGNSA. V shed 5 bases and J 3 bases; nucleotides not matched to a gene: 6. This CDR3 contains 14 residues. The DNA for the CDR3 is TGTGCCAGCAGCCCCGGGACTAGTCTCTACGAGCAGTACTTC. It is translated as CASSPGTSLYEQYF.

This clone was detected a few times. The gene calls are TRBV7-9 and TRBJ2-7, with D tentatively TRBD1 (5 bases). This CDR3 has 13 residues. Germline loops: CDR1 SEHNR, CDR2 FQNEAQ (reference sequence). The V end lost 6 bases, the J end lost 7 bases, and 16 bases lay between the germline ends. The CDR3 DNA reads TGTGCCAGCAGTAAGGGGATCTGGGGAGAGCAGTACTTC. Translating gives CASSKGIWGEQYF.

This clone was seen only a few times. Compared with germline, one end of the junction differs, possibly owing to a read error. This chain links TRBV28 with TRBJ1-2, with no clear D. CDR1 MDHEN and CDR2 SYDVKM come from the germline V gene. This CDR3 spans 12 amino acids. The CDR3 DNA reads as TGTGCCAGCAGTTCCTCCCTGGGTTCCGGAGGCTTC. This codes for CASSSSLGSGGF.

This clone was seen a few times. The chain uses TRBV9 and TRBJ2-1, with 13 positions matching TRBD2. CDR1 SGDLS and CDR2 YYNGEE come from the germline V gene. Unmatched junction bases numbered 6, after V lost 3 bases and J lost 0 bases. There are 18 residues in the CDR3. The CDR3 region is CASSAGLAGARSYNEQFF. The CDR3 nucleotides are TGTGCCAGCAGCGCAGGACTAGCGGGGGCCCGCTCCTACAATGAGCAGTTCTTC.

This clone showed up just a few times. The identical CDR3 is also encoded by other nucleotide sequences in the sample. The chain has TRBV29-1 and TRBJ2-5, with D perhaps matching TRBD2 (6 bases). CDR1 is SQVTM and CDR2 is ANQGSEA in the germline V gene. Trimming cost V 4 bases and J 5 bases, with 20 bases left between them. CDR3 length: 15 residues. CDR3 DNA: TGCAGCGTTGCCGGTTCAGGTGGGGGGTGGGAGACCCAGTACTTC. Its translation: CSVAGSGGGWETQYF.

The rearrangement links TRBV10-3 to TRBJ2-2, with 7 bases matching TRBD2. This CDR3 has 12 amino acids. CDR1 and CDR2 from the germline V gene are ENHRY and SYGVKD. With 5 bases clipped from V and 6 bases from J, the junction kept 0 bases outside the gene matches. CDR3 amino acids: CAISRGAGELFF. Here the CDR3 DNA reads TGTGCCATCAGTCGGGGGGCCGGGGAGCTGTTTTTT.

The chain joins TRBV6-5 to TRBJ1-1; tentatively, D is TRBD1 (5 bases). V shed 8 bases and J shed 0 bases, with 16 bases lying between them. This CDR3 has 15 residues. Germline V gene data show CDR1 as MNHEY and CDR2 as SVGAGI. The CDR3 sequence is CASRRGVNMNTEAFF. CDR3 DNA sequence: TGTGCCAGCCGCCGAGGGGTAAACATGAACACTGAAGCTTTCTTT.

V and J are TRBV9 and TRBJ1-5, with D possibly TRBD1 on 5 matching bases. Trimming pared 4 bases from V and 0 bases from J, leaving 11 bases between. The CDR3 sequence is 15 residues long. Germline loops: CDR1 SGDLS, CDR2 YYNGEE. The DNA of the CDR3 is TGTGCCAGCAGCCCCCAGGGTTATAGCAATCAGCCCCAGCATTTT. Translation: CASSPQGYSNQPQHF.

The rearrangement joins TRBV19 to TRBJ2-2; D may be TRBD2 (6 bases). This CDR3 contains 15 residues. Trimming stripped 6 bases from V and 2 bases from J, with 13 bases between. Germline assignment: CDR1 LNHDA and CDR2 SQIVND (reference sequence). In nucleotides, the CDR3 is TGTGCCAGTAGATGGGGGGTGACTAACACCGGGGAGCTGTTTTTT. Protein: CASRWGVTNTGELFF.

This clone turned up a few times. J is TRBJ2-7 and V is TRBV7-2; D is uncertain. CDR1 is SGHTA and CDR2 is FQGNSA in the germline V gene. V dropped 4 bases and J dropped 2 bases, with 9 bases sitting between them. The CDR3 totals 13 residues. The CDR3 DNA follows: TGTGCCAGCAGCTACTCTGTAACCTACGAGCAGTACTTC. Translated, it gives CASSYSVTYEQYF.

This rearrangement joins TRBV6-6 to TRBJ2-7; tentatively, D is TRBD2 (5 bases). The CDR3 loop spans 14 amino acids. Germline V gene lookup returns CDR1 MNHNY and CDR2 SVGAGI (reference sequence). Deletions cut 0 bases from V and 3 bases from J, with 9 bases between. CDR3 protein: CASSYSPAGYEQYF. The CDR3, as DNA: TGTGCCAGCAGTTACTCGCCTGCGGGCTACGAGCAGTACTTC.

The chain combines TRBV7-2 with TRBJ2-7; D may be TRBD1 (6 bases). This CDR3 is 14 amino acids long. The V and J ends lost 1 base and 5 bases respectively, with 12 bases between them. Germline V gives CDR1 SGHTA, CDR2 FQGNSA. CDR3 coding DNA: TGTGCCAGCAGCTTAGTGGTAGGGGGTAACGAGCAGTACTTC. Its protein is CASSLVVGGNEQYF.

V usage is TRBV7-9 and J usage is TRBJ1-1, with 7 bases lining up with TRBD1. CDR1 and CDR2 (germline): SEHNR, FQNEAQ (reference sequence). V was clipped by 1 base and J by 4 bases; unmatched bases: 6. This CDR3 is built from 15 residues. CDR3 in amino acids: CASSLEGGGITEAFF. The CDR3, as DNA: TGTGCCAGCAGCTTAGAGGGAGGGGGCATCACTGAAGCTTTCTTT.

The chain has TRBV18 and TRBJ2-1, with TRBD2 identical over 7 bases. The CDR3 has 17 amino acids. Germline V lookup: CDR1 KGHSH, CDR2 LQKENI. After removal of 0 bases from V and 5 bases from J, the junction contained 10 bases not matched to a gene. This CDR3 is CASSPPSPLAVNNEQFF. The CDR3 bases are TGTGCCAGCTCACCACCGAGTCCGCTAGCGGTCAACAATGAGCAGTTCTTC.

V is TRBV29-1 and J is TRBJ2-1; 7 bases are a match to TRBD2. Germline CDR1 is SQVTM and CDR2 is ANQGSEA. This CDR3 comprises 13 residues. Trimming at V came to 7 bases and at J to 9 bases, leaving 12 bases not matched to a gene. CDR3 nucleotide sequence: TGCAGCGCAATCGAGCGGGGCTTGGGTGAGCAGTTCTTC. This codes for CSAIERGLGEQFF.

The rearrangement joins TRBV20-1 to TRBJ2-1; no definite D call. CDR1 is DFQATT and CDR2 is SNEGSKA in the germline V gene (reference sequence). The CDR3 extends over 11 amino acids. Trimming stripped 8 bases from V and 10 bases from J, with 15 bases between. CDR3 sequence (DNA): TGCAGTCCCAGCGTCCCAGACGAGCAGTTCTTC. Protein product: CSPSVPDEQFF.